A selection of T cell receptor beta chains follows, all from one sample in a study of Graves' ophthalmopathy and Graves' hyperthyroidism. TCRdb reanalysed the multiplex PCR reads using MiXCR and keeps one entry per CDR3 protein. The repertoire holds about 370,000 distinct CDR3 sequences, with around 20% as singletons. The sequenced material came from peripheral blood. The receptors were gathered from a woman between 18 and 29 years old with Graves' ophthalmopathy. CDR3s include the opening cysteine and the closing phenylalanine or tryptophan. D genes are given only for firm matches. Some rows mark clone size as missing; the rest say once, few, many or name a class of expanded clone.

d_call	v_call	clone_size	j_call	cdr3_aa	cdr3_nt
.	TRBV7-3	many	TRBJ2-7	CASSLGGTPYEQYF	TGTGCCAGCAGCTTAGGCGGTACTCCCTACGAGCAGTACTTC
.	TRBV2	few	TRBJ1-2	CASSESRYYGYTF	TGTGCCAGCAGTGAAAGCAGGTACTATGGCTACACCTTC
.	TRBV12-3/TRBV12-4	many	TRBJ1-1	CASSFEGGNTEAFF	TGTGCCAGCAGTTTCGAAGGGGGGAACACTGAAGCTTTCTTT
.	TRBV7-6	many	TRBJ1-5	CASSSGVQPQHF	TGTGCCAGCAGCTCCGGGGTTCAGCCCCAGCATTTT
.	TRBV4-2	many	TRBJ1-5	CASSQGRVLGDQPQHF	TGTGCCAGCAGCCAAGGCAGGGTGCTCGGCGATCAGCCCCAGCATTTT
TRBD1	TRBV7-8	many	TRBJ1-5	CASSLGEKGQATGNQPQHF	TGTGCCAGCAGCTTGGGGGAGAAGGGACAGGCGACGGGCAATCAGCCCCAGCATTTT
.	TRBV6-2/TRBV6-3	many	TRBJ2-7	CASEHPSTYEQYF	TGTGCCAGCGAACACCCTAGCACCTACGAGCAGTACTTC
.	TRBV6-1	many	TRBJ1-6	CASTPEDNSPLHF	TGTGCCAGCACCCCCGAGGATAATTCACCCCTCCACTTT
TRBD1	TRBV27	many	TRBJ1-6	CASRLSYAPRDSYTRAPLHF	TGTGCCAGCAGGTTGTCCTACGCACCTAGGGACAGTTATACCCGGGCACCCCTCCACTTT
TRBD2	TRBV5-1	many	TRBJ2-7	CASSPGLALSSYEQYF	TGCGCCAGCAGCCCCGGACTAGCGCTAAGCTCCTACGAGCAGTACTTC
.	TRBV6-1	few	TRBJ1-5	CASAGGNNQPQHF	TGTGCCAGCGCCGGGGGGAACAATCAGCCCCAGCATTTT
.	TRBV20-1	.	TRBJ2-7	CSAREGAGSSYEQYF	TGCAGTGCTAGAGAGGGGGCCGGGAGCTCCTACGAGCAGTACTTC
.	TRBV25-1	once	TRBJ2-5	CASSEGSATLQETQYF	TGTGCCAGCAGTGAAGGAAGCGCCACCCTTCAAGAGACCCAGTACTTC
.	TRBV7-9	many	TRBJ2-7	CASSLGKGSSYEQYF	TGTGCCAGCAGCTTAGGGAAGGGCAGCTCCTACGAGCAGTACTTC
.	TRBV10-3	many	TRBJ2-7	CAIRNAGTAAYEQYF	TGTGCCATCAGAAACGCCGGGACGGCTGCCTACGAGCAGTACTTC
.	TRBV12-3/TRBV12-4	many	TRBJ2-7	CASMRGYEQYF	TGTGCCAGCATGAGGGGCTACGAGCAGTACTTC
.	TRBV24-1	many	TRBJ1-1	CATSERGAEAFF	TGTGCCACCAGTGAGAGGGGGGCTGAAGCTTTCTTT
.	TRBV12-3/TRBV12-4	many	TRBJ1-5	CASSIGDRENQPQHF	TGTGCCAGCAGTATCGGGGATCGGGAAAACCAGCCCCAGCATTTT
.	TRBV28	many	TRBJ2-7	CASSLKGEQYF	TGTGCCAGCAGTTTGAAGGGCGAGCAGTACTTC
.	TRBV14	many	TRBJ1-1	CASSQDWGDTEAFF	TGTGCCAGCAGCCAAGATTGGGGGGACACTGAAGCTTTCTTT
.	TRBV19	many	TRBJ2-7	CASSYGLTGGEQYF	TGTGCCAGTAGCTATGGGCTGACTGGTGGCGAGCAGTACTTC
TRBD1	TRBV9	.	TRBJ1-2	CASNPTGGQANYGYTF	TGTGCCAGCAACCCGACAGGGGGCCAAGCTAACTATGGCTACACCTTC
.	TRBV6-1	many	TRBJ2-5	CASRRSGARQETQYF	TGTGCCAGCAGACGCAGTGGGGCACGGCAAGAGACCCAGTACTTC
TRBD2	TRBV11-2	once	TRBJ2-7	CASSSLMTSGSVEQYF	TGTGCCAGCAGCTCCTTGATGACTAGCGGGAGTGTCGAGCAGTACTTC
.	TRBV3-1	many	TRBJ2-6	CASSQPAGAGANVLTF	TGTGCCAGCAGCCAGCCGGCTGGGGCAGGGGCCAACGTCCTGACTTTC
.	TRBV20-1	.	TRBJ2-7	CSADTLLGTYEQYF	TGCAGTGCCGACACCCTACTAGGGACCTACGAGCAGTACTTC
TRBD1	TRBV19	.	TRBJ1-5	CASSTSRGPWPQHF	TGTGCCAGTAGTACTAGCAGGGGGCCTTGGCCCCAGCATTTT
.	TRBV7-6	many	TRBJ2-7	CASSPLNRDFAYEQYF	TGTGCCAGCAGCCCCCTTAACCGGGACTTCGCCTACGAGCAGTACTTC
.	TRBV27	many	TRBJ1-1	CASRGGTEAFF	TGTGCCAGCAGGGGAGGGACTGAAGCTTTCTTT
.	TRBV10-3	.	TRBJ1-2	CAISDGDGYTF	TGTGCCATCAGTGACGGTGATGGCTACACCTTC
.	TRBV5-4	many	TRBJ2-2	CASSSTRDGQNTGELFF	TGTGCCAGCAGCTCCACCCGGGACGGCCAGAACACCGGGGAGCTGTTTTTT
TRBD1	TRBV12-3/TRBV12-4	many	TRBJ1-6	CASSYGTGRSPLHF	TGTGCCAGCAGCTACGGGACAGGCCGTTCACCCCTCCACTTT
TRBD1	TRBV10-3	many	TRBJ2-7	CAIGPGGGYEQYF	TGTGCCATAGGACCAGGGGGCGGCTACGAGCAGTACTTC
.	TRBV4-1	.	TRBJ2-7	CASSQEVDRTPQSIEQYF	TGCGCCAGCAGCCAAGAAGTTGACAGGACACCTCAATCGATCGAGCAGTACTTC
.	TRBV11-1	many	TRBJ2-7	CASSARRVTGSYEQYF	TGTGCCAGCAGCGCTCGGCGGGTAACAGGGTCCTACGAGCAGTACTTC
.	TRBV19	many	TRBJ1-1	CASTLGVTGRAGTEAFF	TGTGCCAGTACCTTAGGGGTTACAGGGAGAGCGGGCACTGAAGCTTTCTTT